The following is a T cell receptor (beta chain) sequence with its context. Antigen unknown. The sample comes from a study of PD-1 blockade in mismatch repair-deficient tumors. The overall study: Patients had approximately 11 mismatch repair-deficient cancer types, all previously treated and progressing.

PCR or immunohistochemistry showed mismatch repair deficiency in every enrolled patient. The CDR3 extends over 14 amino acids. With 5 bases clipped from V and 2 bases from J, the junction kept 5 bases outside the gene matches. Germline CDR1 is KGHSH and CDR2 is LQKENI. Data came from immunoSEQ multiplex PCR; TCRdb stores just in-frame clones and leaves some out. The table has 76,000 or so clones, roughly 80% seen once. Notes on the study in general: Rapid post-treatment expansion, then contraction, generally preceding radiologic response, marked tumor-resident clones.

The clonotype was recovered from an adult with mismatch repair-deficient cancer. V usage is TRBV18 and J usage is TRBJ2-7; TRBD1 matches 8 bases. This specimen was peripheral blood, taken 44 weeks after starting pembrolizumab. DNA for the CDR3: TGTGCCAGCTCAACGGACAGGGATGCCTACGAGCAGTACTTC. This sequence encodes CASSTDRDAYEQYF.